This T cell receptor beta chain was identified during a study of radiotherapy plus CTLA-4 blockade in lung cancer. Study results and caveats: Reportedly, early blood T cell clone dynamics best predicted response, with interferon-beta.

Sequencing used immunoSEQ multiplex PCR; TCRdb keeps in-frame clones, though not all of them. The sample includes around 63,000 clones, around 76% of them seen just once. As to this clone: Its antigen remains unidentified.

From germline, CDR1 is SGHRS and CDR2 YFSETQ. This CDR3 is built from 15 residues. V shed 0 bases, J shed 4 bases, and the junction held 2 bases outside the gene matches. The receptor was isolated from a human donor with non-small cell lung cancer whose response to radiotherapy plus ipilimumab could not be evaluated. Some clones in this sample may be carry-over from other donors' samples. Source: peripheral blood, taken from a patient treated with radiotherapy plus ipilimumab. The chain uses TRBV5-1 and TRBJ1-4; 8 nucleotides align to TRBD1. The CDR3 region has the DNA TGCGCCAGCAGCTTGGGGGACAGGAATAATGAAAAACTGTTTTTT. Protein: CASSLGDRNNEKLFF.